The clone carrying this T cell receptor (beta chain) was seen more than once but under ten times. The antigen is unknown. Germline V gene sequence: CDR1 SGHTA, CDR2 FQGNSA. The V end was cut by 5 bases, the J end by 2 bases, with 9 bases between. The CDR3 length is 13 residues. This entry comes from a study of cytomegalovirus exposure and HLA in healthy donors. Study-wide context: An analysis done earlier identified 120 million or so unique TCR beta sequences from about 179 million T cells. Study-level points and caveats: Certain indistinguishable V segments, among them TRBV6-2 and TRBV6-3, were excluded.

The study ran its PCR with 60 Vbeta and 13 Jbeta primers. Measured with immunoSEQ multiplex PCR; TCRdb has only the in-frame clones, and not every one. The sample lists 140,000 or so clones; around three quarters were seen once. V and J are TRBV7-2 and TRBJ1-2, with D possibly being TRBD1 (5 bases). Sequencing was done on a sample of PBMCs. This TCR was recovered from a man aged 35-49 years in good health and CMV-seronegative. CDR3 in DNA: TGTGCCAGCAGCGGGGACTGGAACTATGGCTACACCTTC. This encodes CASSGDWNYGYTF.